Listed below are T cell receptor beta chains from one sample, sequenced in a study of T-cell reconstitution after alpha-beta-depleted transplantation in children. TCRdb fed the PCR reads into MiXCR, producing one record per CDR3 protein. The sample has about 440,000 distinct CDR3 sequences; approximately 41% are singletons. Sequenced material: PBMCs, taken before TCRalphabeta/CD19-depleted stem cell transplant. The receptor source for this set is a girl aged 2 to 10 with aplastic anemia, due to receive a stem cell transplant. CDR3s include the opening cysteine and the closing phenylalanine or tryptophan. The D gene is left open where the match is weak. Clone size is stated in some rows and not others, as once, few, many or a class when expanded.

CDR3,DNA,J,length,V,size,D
CASSSEVQPQHF,TGTGCCAGCAGCTCCGAAGTGCAGCCCCAGCATTTT,TRBJ1-5,12,TRBV7-9,-,-
CASSLAASGRETQYF,TGTGCCAGCAGCTTAGCTGCTAGCGGGAGAGAGACCCAGTACTTC,TRBJ2-5,15,TRBV7-2,-,TRBD2
CASSYWSDTQYF,TGTGCCAGCAGCTACTGGTCAGATACGCAGTATTTT,TRBJ2-3,12,TRBV11-2,-,-
CASSSDRVTDTQYF,TGCGCCAGCAGCTCGGACAGGGTCACAGATACGCAGTATTTT,TRBJ2-3,14,TRBV5-1,-,TRBD1
CAIKSANTGELFF,TGTGCCATCAAGTCCGCGAACACCGGGGAGCTGTTTTTT,TRBJ2-2,13,TRBV10-3,-,-
CASSQGPPGAYNEQFF,TGTGCCAGCAGCCAAGGACCCCCAGGCGCCTACAATGAGCAGTTCTTC,TRBJ2-1,16,TRBV3-1,-,-
CASSQEPSAYNEQFF,TGCGCCAGCAGCCAAGAGCCTAGCGCCTACAATGAGCAGTTCTTC,TRBJ2-1,15,TRBV4-3,many,-
CASSMDRDWAFF,TGTGCCAGCAGCATGGACAGGGATTGGGCTTTCTTT,TRBJ1-1,12,TRBV7-8,few,TRBD1
CASAVLAGAYEQYF,TGTGCCAGCGCAGTACTAGCGGGAGCTTACGAGCAGTACTTC,TRBJ2-7,14,TRBV28,-,TRBD2
CASSFTVNNEQFF,TGTGCCAGCAGCTTCACGGTCAACAATGAGCAGTTCTTC,TRBJ2-1,13,TRBV7-2,-,-
CASTFSWGTDTQYF,TGCGCCAGCACTTTCTCGTGGGGCACAGATACGCAGTATTTT,TRBJ2-3,14,TRBV10-2,-,-
CSARGRDFTGELFF,TGCAGTGCCAGGGGTAGGGATTTCACCGGGGAGCTGTTTTTT,TRBJ2-2,14,TRBV20-1,-,-
CASSPTPEVNEQYF,TGTGCCAGCAGCCCAACCCCGGAAGTCAACGAGCAGTACTTC,TRBJ2-7,14,TRBV11-2,few,-
CATQPGQPNTGELFF,TGTGCCACTCAACCGGGACAACCGAACACCGGGGAGCTGTTTTTT,TRBJ2-2,15,TRBV6-1,-,-
CASSYSFGELFF,TGTGCCAGCAGTTACTCGTTCGGGGAGCTGTTTTTT,TRBJ2-2,12,TRBV6-5,-,-
CASSVGQGGLEYHGYTF,TGTGCCAGCAGCGTAGGACAGGGAGGCTTAGAATACCATGGCTACACCTTC,TRBJ1-2,17,TRBV7-9,few,TRBD1